The 17 T cell receptor beta chains below all came from one sample that was sequenced in a study of cytomegalovirus exposure and HLA in healthy donors. This PCR relied on a set of 60 Vbeta primers and 13 Jbeta primers. Produced via immunoSEQ multiplex PCR; TCRdb's table is partial and in-frame only. The sample carries some 160,000 clones, around 84% recorded once. Sequencing was carried out using PBMCs. Receptors were obtained from a man aged 50-59 years in good health and CMV-seropositive.

This chain uses TRBV5-4 with TRBJ2-7; TRBD1 aligns across 7 bases. There are 16 residues in the CDR3. After removal of 4 bases from V and 3 bases from J, the junction contained 13 bases not matched to a gene. CDR1 and CDR2 (germline): SGHNT, YYREEE (reference sequence). The CDR3 reads CASSRQGVKGDYEQYF. The CDR3 DNA follows: TGTGCCAGCAGCCGGCAGGGGGTGAAGGGTGACTACGAGCAGTACTTC.

The chain recombines TRBV6-5 with TRBJ2-3; 7 nucleotides align to TRBD1. Looked up from germline, CDR1 is MNHEY and CDR2 is SVGAGI. The CDR3 has 16 amino acids. The junction had 6 bases not matched to a gene; V was cut back by 2 bases and J by 1 base. The DNA for the CDR3 is TGTGCCAGCAGTTACACCGGGACAGCCGGCACAGATACGCAGTATTTT. Protein: CASSYTGTAGTDTQYF.

The chain couples TRBV18 to TRBJ2-3; tentatively, D is TRBD1 (6 bases). V was pared by 4 bases and J by 1 base, with 6 bases between. The germline V gene has CDR1 KGHSH and CDR2 LQKENI. CDR3 size: 13 residues. This CDR3 is CASSQGGTDTQYF. The CDR3 bases are TGTGCCAGCTCACAGGGGGGCACAGATACGCAGTATTTT.

The chain recombines TRBV5-5 with TRBJ1-3, with D perhaps TRBD1 (5 bases). The CDR3 sequence is 15 residues long. The germline V gene has CDR1 SGHKS and CDR2 YYEKEE (reference sequence). Between the trimmed V and J ends, which lost 0 bases and 0 bases, there was a span of 7 bases. The CDR3 DNA is TGTGCCAGCAGCTTGGGACAGAGCTCTGGAAACACCATATATTTT. It codes for CASSLGQSSGNTIYF.

The CDR3 here is CASSLAGGGDTQYF. Written as DNA, the CDR3 is TGTGCCAGCAGCTTAGCGGGGGGAGGAGATACGCAGTATTTT. The chain uses TRBV7-6 and TRBJ2-3; maybe TRBD2 (6 bases). The CDR3 runs 14 residues. V was pared by 0 bases and J by 5 bases, with 9 bases between. Germline assignment: CDR1 SGHVS and CDR2 FNYEAQ.

Comment on this clone: Other DNA sequences in this specimen translate into the identical CDR3. The CDR3 region has the DNA TGTGCCAGCAGCTTAGTGCGATTGGGCTTAACCAGCTCCTACGAGCAGTACTTC. As protein: CASSLVRLGLTSSYEQYF. This sequence joins TRBV7-8 and TRBJ2-7; D is undetermined. Germline V gene data show CDR1 as SGHVS and CDR2 as FQNEAQ. V was cut by 1 base and J by 0 bases, with 19 bases left in between. This CDR3 comprises 18 residues.

The rearrangement uses TRBV9 and TRBJ1-2; 12 positions agree with TRBD1. Germline assignment: CDR1 SGDLS and CDR2 YYNGEE. Trimming at V came to 4 bases and at J to 10 bases, leaving 2 bases not matched to a gene. CDR3 size: 12 residues. The CDR3 nucleotides read TGTGCCAGCAGCCGGGGACAGGGGGCCTACACCTTC. Protein: CASSRGQGAYTF.

This clone has just one count. The rearrangement uses TRBV5-1 and TRBJ2-1; 8 bases line up with TRBD1. The CDR3 runs 15 residues. Germline loops: CDR1 SGHRS, CDR2 YFSETQ. Unmatched junction bases numbered 6, after V lost 0 bases and J lost 7 bases. The CDR3 sequence: CASSLEQGARNEQFF. Written as DNA, the CDR3 is TGCGCCAGCAGCTTGGAGCAGGGGGCGAGAAATGAGCAGTTCTTC. The complete variable domain, with remaining parts taken from reference TRBV5-1 and TRBJ2-1, reads KAGVTQTPRYLIKTRGQQVTLSCSPISGHRSVSWYQQTPGQGLQFLFEYFSETQRNKGNFPGRFSGRQFSNSRSEMNVSTLELGDSALYLCASSLEQGARNEQFFGPGTRLTVL.

V gene TRBV9 combines with J gene TRBJ2-1, with a possible D match to TRBD2 (6 bases). CDR3 length: 16 residues. V dropped 0 bases and J dropped 4 bases, with 14 bases sitting between them. Germline loops: CDR1 SGDLS, CDR2 YYNGEE. The CDR3 is CASSVEGTRLYNEQFF. In nucleotides, the CDR3 is TGTGCCAGCAGCGTAGAAGGGACTCGGCTTTACAATGAGCAGTTCTTC.

The gene calls are TRBV6-1 and TRBJ1-1; no firm D call. Per the germline V gene, CDR1 is MNHNS and CDR2 is SASEGT. This CDR3 has 14 residues. The V end lost 6 bases, the J end lost 5 bases, and 16 bases lay between the germline ends. CDR3 nucleotides: TGTGCCAGCAGGGGAACACCCTCGGGGACTGAAGCTTTCTTT. It is translated as CASRGTPSGTEAFF.

This chain joins TRBV6-6 and TRBJ1-4, with no clear D. CDR3 length equals 14 residues. CDR1 and CDR2 from the germline V gene are MNHNY and SVGAGI (reference sequence). Trimming shortened V by 2 bases and J by 8 bases, and 12 bases separated the two germline ends. The CDR3 DNA reads as TGTGCCAGCAGTTACGATCGGTTCGTCGAAAAACTGTTTTTT. Protein sequence: CASSYDRFVEKLFF.

CDR3 in DNA: TGCAGCGTTGATAGACTAGCGGCAGATACGCAGTATTTT. Residues: CSVDRLAADTQYF. The chain couples TRBV29-1 to TRBJ2-3; TRBD2 matches at 9 bases. Looked up from germline, CDR1 is SQVTM and CDR2 is ANQGSEA. The CDR3 has 13 residues. Germline trimming cut 3 bases from V and 4 bases from J; bases unmatched to any gene: 2.

This chain links TRBV15 with TRBJ1-4, with D unresolved. The CDR3 loop spans 12 amino acids. Looked up from germline, CDR1 is LNHNV and CDR2 is YYDKDF (reference sequence). V lost 4 bases, J lost 8 bases, and 8 bases lay in between. The chain's CDR3 is CATSILREKLFF. The DNA of the CDR3 is TGTGCCACCAGCATTCTGCGGGAAAAACTGTTTTTT.

This clone occurred once. This rearrangement joins TRBV13 to TRBJ2-7, with no clear D. CDR1 and CDR2 from the germline V gene are PRHDT and FYEKMQ (reference sequence). Trimming took 5 bases from V and 1 from J, leaving 12 bases between them. The CDR3 has 14 amino acids. For the CDR3, the DNA is TGTGCCAGCAGCCCATCCCTAGTTTCCTACGAGCAGTACGTC. Its protein is CASSPSLVSYEQYV.

V usage is TRBV2 and J usage is TRBJ2-3; D is possibly TRBD1 (6 bases). Looked up from germline, CDR1 is SNHLY and CDR2 is FYNNEI. The CDR3 contains 14 residues. Trimming removed 10 bases from V and 4 bases from J, with 18 bases in between. The CDR3 sequence: CATTTGPSPDTQYF. CDR3 DNA: TGTGCCACGACGACAGGACCCTCTCCAGATACGCAGTATTTT.

J is TRBJ2-6 and V is TRBV28, with D uncertain. V lost 8 bases, J lost 2 bases, and 13 bases lay in between. The CDR3 extends over 15 amino acids. Looked up from germline, CDR1 is MDHEN and CDR2 is SYDVKM. The CDR3 DNA reads TGTGCCAGCTGCGGTCCCTACCCTGGGGCCAACGTCCTGACTTTC. Its protein is CASCGPYPGANVLTF.

The rearrangement uses TRBV7-2 and TRBJ1-5; 9 bases map to TRBD1. The CDR3 totals 17 residues. Germline V gives CDR1 SGHTA, CDR2 FQGNSA. Losses at the gene ends were 5 bases for V and 1 base for J; bases not matched to a gene: 9. In DNA, the CDR3 is TGTGCCAGCAGCAGAGGGGGGACAGGGATCAGCAATCAGCCCCAGCATTTT. Protein sequence: CASSRGGTGISNQPQHF.